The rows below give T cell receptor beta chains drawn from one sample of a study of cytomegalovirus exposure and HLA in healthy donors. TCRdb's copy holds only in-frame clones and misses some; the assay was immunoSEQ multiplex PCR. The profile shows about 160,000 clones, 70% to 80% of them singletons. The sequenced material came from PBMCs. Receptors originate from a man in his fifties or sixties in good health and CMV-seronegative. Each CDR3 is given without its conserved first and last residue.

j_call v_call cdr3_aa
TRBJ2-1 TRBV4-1 ASSQDGLAGVGWNEQF
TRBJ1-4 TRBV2 ASMGGTRGKLF
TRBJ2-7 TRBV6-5 ASSYDGTSGLGQY
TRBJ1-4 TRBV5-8 ASSHPLRAANGQNEKLF
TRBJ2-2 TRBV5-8 ASSLSWGLAETGELF
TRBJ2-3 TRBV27 ASISSLKDTQY
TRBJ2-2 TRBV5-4 ASSLLFGGGHTGELF
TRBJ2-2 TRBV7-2 ASSPRAVLASGELF
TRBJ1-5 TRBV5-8 ASSFGGNQPQH
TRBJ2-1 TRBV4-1 ASSQNSGVSYNEQF
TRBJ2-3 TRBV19 ASSMAGSDTQY
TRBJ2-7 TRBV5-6 ASSLVQTYEQY
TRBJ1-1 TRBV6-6 ATREQGVTEAF
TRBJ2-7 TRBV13 ASSLWAETYEQY
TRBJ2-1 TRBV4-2 ASSQETVSSYNEQF
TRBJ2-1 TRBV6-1 ASRAGGIPYNEQF